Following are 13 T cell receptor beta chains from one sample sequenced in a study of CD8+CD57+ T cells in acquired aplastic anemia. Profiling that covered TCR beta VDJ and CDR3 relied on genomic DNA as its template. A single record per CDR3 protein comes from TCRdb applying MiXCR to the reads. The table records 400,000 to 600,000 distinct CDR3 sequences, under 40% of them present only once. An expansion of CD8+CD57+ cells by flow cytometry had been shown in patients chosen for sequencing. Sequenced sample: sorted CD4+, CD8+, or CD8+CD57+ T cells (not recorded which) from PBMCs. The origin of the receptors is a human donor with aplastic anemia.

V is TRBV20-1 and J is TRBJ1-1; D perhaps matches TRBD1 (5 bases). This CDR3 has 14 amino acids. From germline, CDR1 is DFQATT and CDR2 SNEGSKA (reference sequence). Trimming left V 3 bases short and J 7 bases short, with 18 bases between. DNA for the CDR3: TGCAGTGCTAGTAATGCAGGGTTCGGCAGTGAAGCTTTCTTT. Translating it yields CSASNAGFGSEAFF.

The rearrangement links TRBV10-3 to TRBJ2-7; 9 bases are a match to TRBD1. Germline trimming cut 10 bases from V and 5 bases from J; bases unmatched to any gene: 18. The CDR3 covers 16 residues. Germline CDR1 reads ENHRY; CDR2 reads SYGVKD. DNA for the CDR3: TGTGCCAGCTCAGCAGGAGCCCCTGGGACAGGGAACGAGCAGTACTTC. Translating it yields CASSAGAPGTGNEQYF.

CDR3 sequence: CAISESTGRGLGTTTGELFF. CDR3 in DNA: TGTGCCATCAGTGAGTCGACAGGTCGGGGGCTGGGGACCACCACCGGGGAGCTGTTTTTT. The rearrangement links TRBV10-3 to TRBJ2-2; D may match TRBD1 or TRBD2 (6 bases each). Per germline, CDR1 ENHRY and CDR2 SYGVKD. The CDR3 covers 20 residues. V dropped 0 bases and J dropped 4 bases, with 24 bases sitting between them.

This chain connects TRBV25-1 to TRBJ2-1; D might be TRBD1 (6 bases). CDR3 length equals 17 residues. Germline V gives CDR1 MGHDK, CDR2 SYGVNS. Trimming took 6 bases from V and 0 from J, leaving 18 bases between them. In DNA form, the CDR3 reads TGTGCCAGCAGACCCTCGGACAGACCAAACTCCTACAATGAGCAGTTCTTC. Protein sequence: CASRPSDRPNSYNEQFF.

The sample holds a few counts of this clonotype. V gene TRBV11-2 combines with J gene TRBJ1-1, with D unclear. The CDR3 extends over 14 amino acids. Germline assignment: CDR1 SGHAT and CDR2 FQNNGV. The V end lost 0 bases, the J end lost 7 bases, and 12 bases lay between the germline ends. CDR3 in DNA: TGTGCCAGCAGCTTAGATCAGAGTAGGATTGAAGCTTTCTTT. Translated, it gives CASSLDQSRIEAFF. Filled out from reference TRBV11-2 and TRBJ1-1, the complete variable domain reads EAGVAQSPRYKIIEKRQSVAFWCNPISGHATLYWYQQILGQGPKLLIQFQNNGVVDDSQLPKDRFSAERLKGVDSTLKIQPAKLEDSAVYLCASSLDQSRIEAFFGQGTRLTVV.

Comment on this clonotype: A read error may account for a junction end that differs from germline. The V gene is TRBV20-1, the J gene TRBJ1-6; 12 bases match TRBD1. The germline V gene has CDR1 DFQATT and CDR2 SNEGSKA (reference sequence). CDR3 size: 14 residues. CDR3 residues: CSASRDRGRSPLHF. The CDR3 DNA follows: TGCAGCGCTAGTCGGGACAGGGGGCGATCACCCCTCCACTTT.

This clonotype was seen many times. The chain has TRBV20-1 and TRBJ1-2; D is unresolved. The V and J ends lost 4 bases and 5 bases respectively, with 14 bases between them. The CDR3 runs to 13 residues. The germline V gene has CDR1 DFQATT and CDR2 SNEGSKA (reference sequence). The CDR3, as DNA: TGCAGTGCTACCCCTCGCAGGAGGTATGGCTACACCTTC. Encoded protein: CSATPRRRYGYTF.

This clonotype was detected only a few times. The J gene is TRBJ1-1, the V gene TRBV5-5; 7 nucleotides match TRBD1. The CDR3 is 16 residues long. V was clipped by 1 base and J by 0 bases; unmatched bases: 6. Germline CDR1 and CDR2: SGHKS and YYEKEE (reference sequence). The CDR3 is CASSLSKGQMNTEAFF. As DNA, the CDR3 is TGTGCCAGCAGCTTGTCTAAGGGACAGATGAACACTGAAGCTTTCTTT. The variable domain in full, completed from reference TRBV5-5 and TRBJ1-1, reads DAGVTQSPTHLIKTRGQQVTLRCSPISGHKSVSWYQQVLGQGPQFIFQYYEKEERGRGNFPDRFSARQFPNYSSELNVNALLLGDSALYLCASSLSKGQMNTEAFFGQGTRLTVV.

CDR3 in DNA: TGCAGTGTTGGAGCCTACAATGAGCAGTTCTTC. It encodes CSVGAYNEQFF. The chain has TRBV20-1 and TRBJ2-1; D remains unclear. Germline CDR1 reads DFQATT; CDR2 reads SNEGSKA (reference sequence). V was shortened by 7 bases and J by 2 bases, with 6 bases between the two germline ends. This CDR3 comprises 11 residues.

The DNA of the CDR3 is TGTGCCAGCTTCGACAATGTGAATTCACCCCTCCACTTT. Amino acid sequence: CASFDNVNSPLHF. The chain is built from TRBV2 and TRBJ1-6; D remains unclear. The CDR3 length is 13 residues. Germline V CDR1 and CDR2: SNHLY, FYNNEI. V lost 8 bases to trimming and J lost 7 bases, with 12 bases between them.

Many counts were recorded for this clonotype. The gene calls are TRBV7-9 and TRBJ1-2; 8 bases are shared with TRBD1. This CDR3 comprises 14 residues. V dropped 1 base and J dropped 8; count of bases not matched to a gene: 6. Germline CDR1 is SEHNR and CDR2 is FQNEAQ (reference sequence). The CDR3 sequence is CASSLVGQGGGYTF. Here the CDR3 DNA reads TGTGCCAGCAGCTTAGTAGGACAGGGAGGCGGCTACACCTTC.

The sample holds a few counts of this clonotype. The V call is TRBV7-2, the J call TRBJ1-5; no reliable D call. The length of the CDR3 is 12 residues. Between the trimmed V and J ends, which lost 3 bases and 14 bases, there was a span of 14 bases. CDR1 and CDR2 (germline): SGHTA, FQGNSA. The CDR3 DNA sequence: TGTGCCAGCAGCTTTTTGTCCGCCCACGAGCATTTT. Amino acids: CASSFLSAHEHF.

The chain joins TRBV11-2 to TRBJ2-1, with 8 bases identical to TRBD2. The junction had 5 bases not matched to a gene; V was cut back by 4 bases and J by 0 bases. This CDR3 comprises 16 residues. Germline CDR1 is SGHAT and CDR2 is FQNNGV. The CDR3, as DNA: TGTGCCAGCAGCTCGACTAGCGAGAACTCCTACAATGAGCAGTTCTTC. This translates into CASSSTSENSYNEQFF.